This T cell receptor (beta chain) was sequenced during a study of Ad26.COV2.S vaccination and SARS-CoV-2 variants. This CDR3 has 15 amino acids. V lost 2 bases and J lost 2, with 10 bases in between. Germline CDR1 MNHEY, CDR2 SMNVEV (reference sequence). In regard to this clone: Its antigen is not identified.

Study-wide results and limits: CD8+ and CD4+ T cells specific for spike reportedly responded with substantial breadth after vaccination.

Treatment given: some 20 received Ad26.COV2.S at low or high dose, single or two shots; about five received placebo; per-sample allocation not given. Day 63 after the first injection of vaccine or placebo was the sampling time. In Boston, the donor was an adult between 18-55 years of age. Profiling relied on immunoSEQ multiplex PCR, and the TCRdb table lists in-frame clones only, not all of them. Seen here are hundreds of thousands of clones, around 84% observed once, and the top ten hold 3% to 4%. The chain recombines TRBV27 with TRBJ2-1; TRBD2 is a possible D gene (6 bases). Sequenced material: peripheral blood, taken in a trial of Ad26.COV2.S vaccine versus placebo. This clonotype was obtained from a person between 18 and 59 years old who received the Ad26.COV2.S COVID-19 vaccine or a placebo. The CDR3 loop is CASSLGRDAYNEQFF. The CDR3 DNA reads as TGTGCCAGCAGTTTAGGGCGGGACGCCTACAATGAGCAGTTCTTC.